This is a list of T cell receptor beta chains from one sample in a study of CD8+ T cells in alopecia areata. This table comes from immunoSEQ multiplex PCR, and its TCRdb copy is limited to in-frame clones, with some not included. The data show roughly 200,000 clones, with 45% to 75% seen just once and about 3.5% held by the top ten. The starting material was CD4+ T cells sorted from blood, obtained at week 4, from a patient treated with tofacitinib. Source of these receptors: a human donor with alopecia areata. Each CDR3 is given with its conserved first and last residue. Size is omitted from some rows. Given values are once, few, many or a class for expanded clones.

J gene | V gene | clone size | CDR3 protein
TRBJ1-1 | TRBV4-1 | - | CASSQAGQGNTEAFF
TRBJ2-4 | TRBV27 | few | CASSSRTGVKLAKNIQYF
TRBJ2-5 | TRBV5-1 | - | CASSRQGAIGSEETQYF
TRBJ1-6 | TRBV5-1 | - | CASRGSGNSPLHF
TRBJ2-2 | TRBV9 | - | CASSVGQLNTGELFF
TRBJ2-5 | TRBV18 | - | CASSPSTFFETQYF
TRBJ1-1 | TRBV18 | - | CASSPGLNTEAFF
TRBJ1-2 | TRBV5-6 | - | CASSPPTGGGYTF
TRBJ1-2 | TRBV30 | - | CAWSVSDGYTF
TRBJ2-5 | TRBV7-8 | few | CASKAETQYF
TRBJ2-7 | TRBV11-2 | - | CASSWHDLPYEQYF
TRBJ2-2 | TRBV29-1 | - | CSVGTLANTGELFF
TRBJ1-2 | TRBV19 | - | CASSFSPGYGYTF
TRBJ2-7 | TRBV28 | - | CASSLTGAYSYEQYF
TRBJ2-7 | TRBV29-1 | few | CSVEPGQGVYEQYF
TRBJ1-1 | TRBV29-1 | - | CSVVLAGRGTEAFF
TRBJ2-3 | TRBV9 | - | CASSVVPGWSTDTQYF
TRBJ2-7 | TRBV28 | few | CASSLPTGGVYEQYF
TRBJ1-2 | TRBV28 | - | CASSLTGLYGYTF
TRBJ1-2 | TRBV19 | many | CASTDRYRDARGYGYTF
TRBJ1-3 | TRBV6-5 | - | CASSFSGGAGNTIYF
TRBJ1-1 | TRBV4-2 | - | CASSPGQDRANTEAFF
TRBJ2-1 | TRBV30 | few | CAWSTGGTYNEQFF
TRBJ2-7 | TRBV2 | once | CASSARGLRAEQYF
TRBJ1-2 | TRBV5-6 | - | CASSLAVGAVHYGYTF
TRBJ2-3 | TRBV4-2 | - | CASSQQLAGGSKDTQYF
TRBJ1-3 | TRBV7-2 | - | CASSLARTETGNTIYF
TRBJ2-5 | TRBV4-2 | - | CASSQAQGAQGETQYF
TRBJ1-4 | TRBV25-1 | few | CASSLSRVPTNEKLFF
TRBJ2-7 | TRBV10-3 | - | CAISTLDPPYEQYF
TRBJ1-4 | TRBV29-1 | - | CSAFGSNEKLFF
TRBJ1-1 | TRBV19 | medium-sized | CASSTGVGPGTQAFF
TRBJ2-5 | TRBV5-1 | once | CASSRRTGRSAETQYF
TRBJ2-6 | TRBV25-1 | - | CASSETVGSGANVLTF
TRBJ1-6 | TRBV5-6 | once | CASSLGTSASPLHF
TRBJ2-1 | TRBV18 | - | CASSSADASSYNEQFF
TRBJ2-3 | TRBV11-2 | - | CASRRLAGGQDTQYF
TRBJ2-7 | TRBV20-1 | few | CSAIQGYEQYF
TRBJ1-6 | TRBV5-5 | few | CASSLSDIGRTDSPLHF
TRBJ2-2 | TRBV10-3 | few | CAISGVTGIWAGELFF
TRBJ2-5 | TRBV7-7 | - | CASSPTGDETQYF
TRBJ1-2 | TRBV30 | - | CAWRAQGDYGYTF
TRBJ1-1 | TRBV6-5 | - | CAIQDAGGMTEAFF
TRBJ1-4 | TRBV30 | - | CAWSLGGIDEKLFF
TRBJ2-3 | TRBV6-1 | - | CASRVGGDTQYF
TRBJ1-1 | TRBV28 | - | CASSPPGQGLTEAFF
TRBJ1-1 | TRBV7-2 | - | CASSLTADTEAFF
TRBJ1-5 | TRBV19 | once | CASSWGRISDGRQPQHF
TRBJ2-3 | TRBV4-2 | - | CASSQHRSSGTDTQYF
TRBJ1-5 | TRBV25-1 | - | CASAPGTGGVQPQHF
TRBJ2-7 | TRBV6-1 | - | CASSEPRGAGYEQYF
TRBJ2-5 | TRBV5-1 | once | CASSSDSSEETQYF
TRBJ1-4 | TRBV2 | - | CASSDSFVKSKEKLFF
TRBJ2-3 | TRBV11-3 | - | CASSFGGSDTQYF
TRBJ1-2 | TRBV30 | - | CAWIFDRGFLDGYTF
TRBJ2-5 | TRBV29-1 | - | CSVPYHSGGYLYQETQYF
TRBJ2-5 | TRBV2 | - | CASSPQDILKYF
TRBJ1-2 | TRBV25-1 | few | CASSDQVYGYTF
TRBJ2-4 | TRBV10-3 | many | CAISEGGIAKNIQYF